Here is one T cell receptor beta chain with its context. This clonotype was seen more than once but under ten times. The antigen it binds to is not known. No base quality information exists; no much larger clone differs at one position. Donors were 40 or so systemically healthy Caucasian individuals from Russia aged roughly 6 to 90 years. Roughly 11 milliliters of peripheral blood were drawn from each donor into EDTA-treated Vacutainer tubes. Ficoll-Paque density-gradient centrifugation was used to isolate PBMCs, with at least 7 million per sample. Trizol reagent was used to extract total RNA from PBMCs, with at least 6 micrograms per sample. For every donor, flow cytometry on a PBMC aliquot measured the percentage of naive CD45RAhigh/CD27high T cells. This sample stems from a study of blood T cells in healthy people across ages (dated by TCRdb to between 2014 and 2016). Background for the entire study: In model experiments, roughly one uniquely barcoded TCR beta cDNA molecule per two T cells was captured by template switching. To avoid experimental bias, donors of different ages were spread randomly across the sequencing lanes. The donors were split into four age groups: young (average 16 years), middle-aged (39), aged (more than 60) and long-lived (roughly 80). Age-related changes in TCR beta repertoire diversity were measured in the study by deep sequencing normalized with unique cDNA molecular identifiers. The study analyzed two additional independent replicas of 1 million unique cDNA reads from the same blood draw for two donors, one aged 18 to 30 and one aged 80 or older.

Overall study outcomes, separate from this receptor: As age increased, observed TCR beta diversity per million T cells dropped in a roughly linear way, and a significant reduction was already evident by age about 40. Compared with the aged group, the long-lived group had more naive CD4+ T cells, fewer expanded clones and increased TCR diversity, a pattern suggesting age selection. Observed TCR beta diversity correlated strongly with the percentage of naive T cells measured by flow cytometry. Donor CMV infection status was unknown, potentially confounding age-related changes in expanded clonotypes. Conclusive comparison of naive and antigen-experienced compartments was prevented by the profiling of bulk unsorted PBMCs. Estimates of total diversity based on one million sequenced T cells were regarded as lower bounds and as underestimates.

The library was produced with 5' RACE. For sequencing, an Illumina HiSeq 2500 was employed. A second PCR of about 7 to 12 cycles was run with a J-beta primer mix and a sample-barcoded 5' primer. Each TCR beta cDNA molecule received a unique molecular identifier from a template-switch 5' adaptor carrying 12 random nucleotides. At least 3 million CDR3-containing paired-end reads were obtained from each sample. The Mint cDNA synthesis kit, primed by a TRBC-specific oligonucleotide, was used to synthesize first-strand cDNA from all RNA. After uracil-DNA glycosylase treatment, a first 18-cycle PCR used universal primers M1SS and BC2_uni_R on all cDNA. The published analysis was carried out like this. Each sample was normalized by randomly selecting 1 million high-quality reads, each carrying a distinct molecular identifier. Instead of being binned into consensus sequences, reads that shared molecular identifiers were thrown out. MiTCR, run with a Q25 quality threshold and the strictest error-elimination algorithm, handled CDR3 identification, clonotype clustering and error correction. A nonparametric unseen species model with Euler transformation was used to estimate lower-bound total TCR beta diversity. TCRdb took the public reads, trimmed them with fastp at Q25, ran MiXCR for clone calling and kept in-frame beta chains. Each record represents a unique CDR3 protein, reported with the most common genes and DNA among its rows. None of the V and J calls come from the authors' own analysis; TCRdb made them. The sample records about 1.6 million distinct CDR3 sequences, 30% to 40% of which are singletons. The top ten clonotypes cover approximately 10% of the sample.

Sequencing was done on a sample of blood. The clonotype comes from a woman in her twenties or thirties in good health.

The nucleotide sequence reads TGTGCCAGCACCTCTCTAGGACAAGCCACAGATACGCAGTATTTT. It encodes CASTSLGQATDTQYF. The receptor chain draws on TRBV28 and TRBJ2-3; a tentative D match to TRBD1 spans 5 bases. The germline V gene supplies CDR1 MDHEN and CDR2 SYDVKM. V is reduced by 7 bases and J by 2 bases, leaving a spacing of 16 bases between them. From its cysteine to its phenylalanine, the CDR3 spans 15 amino acids. Only the CDR3 region is kept as DNA, spanning 45 bases read in frame from base 1.